A single sample gave rise to the 21 T cell receptor beta chains below, sequenced in a study of blood T cell repertoires in COVID-19. The protocol was immunoSEQ multiplex PCR, while the TCRdb copy is restricted to in-frame clones and leaves out a portion. Of 130,000 to 150,000 clones in the sample, about nine tenths were seen once. Sequenced sample: peripheral blood. The origin of the receptors is a human donor in a cohort sampled during active COVID-19.

On this clone itself: Other DNA sequences from this sample encode an identical CDR3 as well. V is TRBV11-2 and J is TRBJ2-7, with D unclear. The CDR3 runs to 13 residues. The V gene lost 0 bases and the J gene lost 3 bases, with 6 bases spanning the gap. Germline CDR1 and CDR2: SGHAT and FQNNGV. The CDR3 region has the DNA TGTGCCAGCAGCTTAGATAGAGACTACGAGCAGTACTTC. Its protein is CASSLDRDYEQYF. The entire variable domain, with the rest obtained from reference TRBV11-2 and TRBJ2-7, is as follows: EAGVAQSPRYKIIEKRQSVAFWCNPISGHATLYWYQQILGQGPKLLIQFQNNGVVDDSQLPKDRFSAERLKGVDSTLKIQPAKLEDSAVYLCASSLDRDYEQYFGPGTRLTVT.

This clone occurred a few times. The chain joins TRBV5-6 to TRBJ2-7, with TRBD2 as a possible D gene (5 bases). CDR3 size: 15 residues. CDR1 and CDR2 (germline): SGHDT, YYEEEE. V was clipped by 6 bases and J by 6 bases, with 22 bases between them. The CDR3 loop is CASTTLGTRTPEQYF. DNA for the CDR3: TGTGCCAGCACCACACTAGGAACTCGAACTCCCGAGCAGTACTTC.

This clone was recorded only once. V usage is TRBV7-2 and J usage is TRBJ2-3; 11 nucleotides agree with TRBD2. This CDR3 is built from 16 residues. From germline, CDR1 is SGHTA and CDR2 FQGNSA. V dropped 1 base and J dropped 6; count of bases not matched to a gene: 6. For the CDR3, the DNA is TGTGCCAGCAGCTTAGGAGGGGGACTAGCGGCGGATACGCAGTATTTT. Protein product: CASSLGGGLAADTQYF.

The chain links TRBV6-6 to TRBJ2-7, with a possible D match to TRBD2 (5 bases). The V end was cut by 2 bases, the J end by 0 bases, with 11 bases between. The germline V gene has CDR1 MNHNY and CDR2 SVGAGI (reference sequence). The CDR3 contains 15 residues. The CDR3 spells CASSYPGSASYEQYF. CDR3 DNA: TGTGCCAGCAGTTACCCGGGGAGTGCCTCCTACGAGCAGTACTTC.

The rearrangement joins TRBV6-5 to TRBJ1-2, with 8 bases aligning to TRBD1. The germline CDR1 and CDR2 sequences are MNHEY and SVGAGI. J was trimmed by 0 bases and V by 2 bases; bases with no gene match: 5. The CDR3 is 16 amino acids. The CDR3 sequence is CASSYRTGSPNYGYTF. The CDR3 DNA is TGTGCCAGCAGTTACAGGACAGGGTCCCCTAACTATGGCTACACCTTC.

The table lists this clone with a count of one. V and J are TRBV4-3 and TRBJ2-3; TRBD2 matches at 9 bases. The CDR3 is made up of 17 amino acids. Looked up from germline, CDR1 is LGHNA and CDR2 is YSLEER. The V gene end was trimmed by 0 bases and the J gene end by 1 base; junction bases not matched to a gene: 5. CDR3 sequence: CASSQDLQRGGTDTQYF. The CDR3 region has the DNA TGCGCCAGCAGCCAAGATCTTCAGCGGGGGGGCACAGATACGCAGTATTTT.

The chain employs TRBV6-5 and TRBJ1-2; tentative D call: TRBD1 (6 bases). This CDR3 has 14 residues. The germline V gene encodes CDR1 MNHEY and CDR2 SVGAGI. Trimming cost V 11 bases and J 3 bases, with 19 bases left between them. The CDR3 here is CARRGAGVDYGYTF. In DNA, the CDR3 is TGTGCCCGCCGGGGGGCGGGGGTGGACTATGGCTACACCTTC.

The J gene is TRBJ2-1, the V gene TRBV28; D gene unclear. Trimming removed 3 bases from V and 5 bases from J, with 11 bases in between. CDR3 size: 14 residues. Germline lookup yields CDR1 MDHEN and CDR2 SYDVKM. DNA for the CDR3: TGTGCCAGCAGTTTTCGAGGAAAGGACAATGAGCAGTTCTTC. Translation: CASSFRGKDNEQFF. Full variable domain (remainder filled in from reference TRBV28 and TRBJ2-1): DVKVTQSSRYLVKRTGEKVFLECVQDMDHENMFWYRQDPGLGLRLIYFSYDVKMKEKGDIPEGYSVSREKKERFSLILESASTNQTSMYLCASSFRGKDNEQFFGPGTRLTVL.

The chain is built from TRBV6-5 and TRBJ1-6, with TRBD1 matching 9 bases. With V trimmed by 6 bases and J by 9 bases, 6 bases remained unmatched. The CDR3 runs 14 residues. CDR1 MNHEY and CDR2 SVGAGI come from the germline V gene. The CDR3 region is CASRVGQGSSPLHF. In DNA form, the CDR3 reads TGTGCCAGCAGGGTCGGACAGGGGAGTTCACCCCTCCACTTT.

This clone was seen once. The V gene is TRBV2, the J gene TRBJ2-7; a weak D match, TRBD1 (6 bases). This CDR3 has 14 residues. Between the trimmed V and J ends, which lost 9 bases and 2 bases, there was a span of 17 bases. The germline V gene has CDR1 SNHLY and CDR2 FYNNEI. The CDR3 bases are TGTGCCAGTCGTAGTGAGGGGGTTACCTACGAGCAGTACTTC. This sequence encodes CASRSEGVTYEQYF.

V usage is TRBV6-1 and J usage is TRBJ2-5; a possible D gene is TRBD2 (6 bases). CDR3 length: 16 residues. The V end was cut by 2 bases, the J end by 3 bases, with 16 bases between. The germline CDR1 and CDR2 sequences are MNHNS and SASEGT. The DNA of the CDR3 is TGTGCCAGCAGTGAAACGATCGGAGGAGGGAAAGAGACCCAGTACTTC. Protein: CASSETIGGGKETQYF.

V gene TRBV18 combines with J gene TRBJ2-1; possible D gene TRBD2, 6 bases. Germline loops: CDR1 KGHSH, CDR2 LQKENI. With 6 bases removed from V and 2 bases from J, the gap between germline ends came to 14 bases. There are 15 residues in the CDR3. The CDR3 region has the DNA TGTGCCAGCTCGCCCGGGACTGGGGCCTACAATGAGCAGTTCTTC. This translates into CASSPGTGAYNEQFF. Full variable domain (rest looked up from reference TRBV18 and TRBJ2-1): NAGVMQNPRHLVRRRGQEARLRCSPMKGHSHVYWYRQLPEEGLKFMVYLQKENIIDESGMPKERFSAEFPKEGPSILRIQQVVRGDSAAYFCASSPGTGAYNEQFFGPGTRLTVL.

The gene calls are TRBV2 and TRBJ2-2; 7 nucleotides match TRBD1. The V gene end was trimmed by 4 bases and the J gene end by 4 bases; junction bases not matched to a gene: 3. CDR3 length: 14 residues. In germline, CDR1 is SNHLY, CDR2 FYNNEI. This CDR3 reads CASSGYRGTGELFF. The CDR3 DNA follows: TGTGCCAGCAGTGGATACAGGGGCACCGGGGAGCTGTTTTTT. Filled out from reference TRBV2 and TRBJ2-2, the complete variable domain reads EPEVTQTPSHQVTQMGQEVILRCVPISNHLYFYWYRQILGQKVEFLVSFYNNEISEKSEIFDDQFSVERPDGSNFTLKIRSTKLEDSAMYFCASSGYRGTGELFFGEGSRLTVL.

The V gene is TRBV24-1, the J gene TRBJ1-1, with D possibly TRBD1 on 6 matching bases. The CDR3 extends over 13 amino acids. Trimming stripped 4 bases from V and 4 bases from J, with 9 bases between. The germline V gene has CDR1 KGHDR and CDR2 SFDVKD. CDR3 loop: CATSDNRVTEAFF. The CDR3 DNA follows: TGTGCCACCAGTGACAACAGGGTCACTGAAGCTTTCTTT.

The chain employs TRBV30 and TRBJ1-1; 11 bases align to TRBD1. The CDR3 consists of 15 residues. Germline V gene sequence: CDR1 GTSNPN, CDR2 SVGIG (reference sequence). The CDR3 sequence: CATPGQGGGSTEAFF. For the CDR3, the DNA is TGTGCGACGCCGGGACAGGGGGGGGGTAGCACTGAAGCTTTCTTT. Full variable domain (missing parts from reference TRBV30 and TRBJ1-1): SQTIHQWPATLVQPVGSPLSLECTVEGTSNPNLYWYRQAAGRGLQLLFYSVGIGQISSEVPQNLSASRPQDRQFILSSKKLLLSDSGFYLCATPGQGGGSTEAFFGQGTRLTVV.

V gene TRBV3-1 (or the pseudogene TRBV3-2) combines with J gene TRBJ2-1; a possible D gene is TRBD1 (5 bases). The CDR3 has 14 residues. Trimming took off 6 bases at V and 3 bases at J, with 12 bases between the two ends. Germline V gene sequence: CDR1 LGHDT, CDR2 YNNKEL (reference sequence). CDR3 DNA: TGTGCCAGCAGTCAGACAGCCCTCTACAATGAGCAGTTCTTC. It specifies CASSQTALYNEQFF.

This chain uses TRBV7-2 with TRBJ2-1; TRBD2 matches 8 bases. The trim removed 1 base at V and 7 bases at J, leaving 6 bases unmatched. The CDR3 sequence is 15 residues long. Germline lookup yields CDR1 SGHTA and CDR2 FQGNSA. CDR3 residues: CASSLGAGEGNEQFF. CDR3 sequence (DNA): TGTGCCAGCAGCTTAGGAGCGGGGGAGGGGAATGAGCAGTTCTTC.

This clone occurred once. The V gene is TRBV27, the J gene TRBJ1-1; 12 bases agree with TRBD1. The J segment lost 5 bases and the V segment lost 2 bases, leaving 9 bases of the junction unmatched. CDR1 and CDR2 from the germline V gene are MNHEY and SMNVEV (reference sequence). This CDR3 contains 17 residues. CDR3 coding DNA: TGTGCCAGCAGTTTACAGAGGGACAGGGGGCTAGGAACTGAAGCTTTCTTT. Its translation: CASSLQRDRGLGTEAFF.

On this clone itself: A much larger clone sits a single nucleotide away, making a read error possible. Other DNA sequences of this sample code for an identical CDR3. This chain joins TRBV7-6 and TRBJ1-1; the match to TRBD1 covers 7 bases. J gave up 1 base and V 6 bases, and 2 bases lay outside the gene matches. The CDR3 consists of 13 residues. CDR1 SGHVS and CDR2 FNYEAQ come from the germline V gene. CDR3 region: CASSRTGNTEAFF. The CDR3 nucleotides are TGTGCCAGCAGTCGGACAGGGAACACTGAAGCTTTCTTT.

This clone was detected once. This rearrangement joins TRBV19 to TRBJ1-4; D ambiguous. The CDR3 runs to 14 residues. Trimming removed 6 bases from V and 4 bases from J, with 12 bases in between. CDR1 is LNHDA and CDR2 is SQIVND in the germline V gene (reference sequence). The DNA for the CDR3 is TGTGCCAGTAGGTCGGGCGACTATAATGAAAAACTGTTTTTT. The encoded protein is CASRSGDYNEKLFF.

The chain couples TRBV9 to TRBJ2-7; the match to TRBD2 covers 10 bases. Germline lookup yields CDR1 SGDLS and CDR2 YYNGEE. The CDR3 is made up of 15 amino acids. Germline trimming cut 2 bases from V and 0 bases from J; bases unmatched to any gene: 2. In nucleotides, the CDR3 is TGTGCCAGCAGCGTGGGACTAGCGAGCTCCTACGAGCAGTACTTC. Amino acid sequence: CASSVGLASSYEQYF.